The entry that follows covers one TCR beta chain sequence. Antigen unknown. The sample belongs to a study of CD8+ T cells in alopecia areata. RNA, once extracted, was reverse transcribed into cDNA for use as the sequencing template. The assay was immunoSEQ multiplex PCR, and TCRdb's table has in-frame clones only and misses some. The data hold about 270,000 clones, with about three fifths observed a single time. Sample treatment: oral pan-JAK inhibitor, 5-10 mg twice daily. Germline CDR1 is SGDLS and CDR2 is YYNGEE. CDR3 length equals 14 residues. Trimming took off 6 bases at V and 3 bases at J, with 15 bases between the two ends. Notes on the study in general: Sharing of TCRs across patients appeared less clear than in mice, possibly for HLA-related reasons. More clonal than normal scalp was lesional scalp, particularly alopecia totalis/universalis.

This rearrangement joins TRBV9 to TRBJ1-2, with D possibly TRBD1 on 5 matching bases. The sequence derives from a human donor with alopecia areata. The sample consisted of CD4+ T cells sorted from blood, taken around week 54, from a patient treated with tofacitinib. This CDR3 is CASTFGGTDYGYTF. CDR3 sequence (DNA): TGTGCCAGCACTTTCGGTGGGACGGACTATGGCTACACCTTC.